Shown below are 30 T cell receptor beta chains from a single sample sequenced in a study of T cells in Graves' hyperthyroidism and ophthalmopathy. Researchers took RNA transcripts and amplified the TCR beta CDR3 regions from them. The primer set for the first-round RT-PCR of the TCR CDR3 was HTBI. MiXCR was run by TCRdb on the multiplex PCR reads, yielding one entry per CDR3 protein. In the table there are about 500,000 distinct CDR3 sequences, approximately 15% of which are singletons. Sequencing was carried out using blood. The receptors derive from a woman in her late teens or twenties with Graves' hyperthyroidism.

This clonotype has only a few counts. The chain combines TRBV4-1 with TRBJ2-1, with TRBD1 matching 9 bases. This CDR3 is 15 amino acids long. Per germline, CDR1 MGHRA and CDR2 YSYEKL. V lost 1 base to trimming and J lost 9 bases; unmatched junction nucleotides: 7. CDR3: CASSQGDRVFGEQFF. The CDR3 DNA reads TGCGCCAGCAGCCAAGGGGACAGGGTATTCGGTGAGCAGTTCTTC.

This clonotype was seen once. This chain joins TRBV20-1 and TRBJ1-3, with a possible D match to TRBD1 (5 bases). CDR3 length equals 12 residues. In germline, CDR1 is DFQATT, CDR2 SNEGSKA (reference sequence). The germline V and J ends were trimmed by 5 bases and 4 bases, with 9 bases remaining between them. The CDR3 region has the DNA TGCAGTGCTTACCCAGGGGGAAACACCATATATTTT. The encoded protein is CSAYPGGNTIYF.

This clonotype was seen ten or more times. The chain couples TRBV20-1 to TRBJ2-7; no clear D gene. From germline, CDR1 is DFQATT and CDR2 SNEGSKA (reference sequence). Trimming took off 6 bases at V and 0 bases at J, with 12 bases between the two ends. The CDR3 runs to 13 residues. CDR3 sequence: CSASRAVSYEQYF. CDR3 in DNA: TGCAGTGCCTCCCGGGCGGTCTCCTACGAGCAGTACTTC.

The V call is TRBV12-3 or TRBV12-4, the J call TRBJ2-3; D possibly corresponds to TRBD2 (6 bases). The length of the CDR3 is 13 residues. Trimming cost V 6 bases and J 14 bases, with 21 bases left between them. The CDR3 here is CASRSQLAAMLYF. The CDR3 DNA sequence: TGTGCCAGCAGGTCGCAGTTAGCGGCGATGTTGTATTTT.

This clonotype was recorded at least ten times. This chain connects TRBV18 to TRBJ1-1; 7 bases align to TRBD1. The V gene end was trimmed by 4 bases and the J gene end by 6 bases; junction bases not matched to a gene: 11. Per germline, CDR1 KGHSH and CDR2 LQKENI. This CDR3 is 15 amino acids long. Here the CDR3 DNA reads TGTGCCAGCTCACGCCCCAGTGGGCAGGGGGCTGAAGCTTTCTTT. Translating it yields CASSRPSGQGAEAFF. Complete variable domain (other parts from reference TRBV18 and TRBJ1-1): NAGVMQNPRHLVRRRGQEARLRCSPMKGHSHVYWYRQLPEEGLKFMVYLQKENIIDESGMPKERFSAEFPKEGPSILRIQQVVRGDSAAYFCASSRPSGQGAEAFFGQGTRLTVV.

Ten or more counts support this clonotype. V and J are TRBV5-1 and TRBJ2-7; 7 bases map to TRBD2. Germline values: CDR1 SGHRS, CDR2 YFSETQ. The CDR3 sequence is 14 residues long. Trimming removed 4 bases from V and 2 bases from J; junction bases left unmatched: 6. The CDR3 DNA follows: TGCGCCAGCAGCCTTAGAGGACTAGCCTACGAGCAGTACTTC. The encoded protein is CASSLRGLAYEQYF.

On this clonotype itself: Since a much larger clone is just one base distant, this may be a read error. The rearrangement uses TRBV25-1 and TRBJ1-2; D not certain. The CDR3 is 13 amino acids. Germline CDR1 reads MGHDK; CDR2 reads SYGVNS. Trimming cost V 2 bases and J 2 bases, with 6 bases left between them. The CDR3 nucleotides are TGTGCCAGCAGTGAAGCACAGAACTATGGCTACACCTTC. Protein: CASSEAQNYGYTF.

This clonotype was detected a few times. An end of the junction differs from the germline gene, which may be a read error. V usage is TRBV12-3 or TRBV12-4 and J usage is TRBJ2-3; 14 nucleotides agree with TRBD2. CDR3 length equals 15 residues. The CDR3 coding sequence is TGTGCCAGCAAACGACTAGCGGGGGGGACAGATGCGCAGTATTTT. Residues: CASKRLAGGTDAQYF.

This clonotype appeared many times. V and J are TRBV11-2 and TRBJ2-3, with D unclear. The V end lost 4 bases, the J end lost 1 base, and 18 bases lay between the germline ends. There are 17 residues in the CDR3. Germline CDR1 is SGHAT and CDR2 is FQNNGV. DNA for the CDR3: TGTGCCAGCAGCTCCCGGCCCTCAGTGGATGGCACAGATACGCAGTATTTT. This codes for CASSSRPSVDGTDTQYF.

This clonotype was seen many times. The chain has TRBV11-3 and TRBJ2-7, with 10 bases fitting TRBD1. Germline loops: CDR1 SGHNT, CDR2 YENEEA. The CDR3 is 15 amino acids. Trimming at V came to 5 bases and at J to 2 bases, leaving 6 bases not matched to a gene. Written as DNA, the CDR3 is TGTGCCAGCAGCATTTTTGGGACAGGGGCCTACGAGCAGTACTTC. It is translated as CASSIFGTGAYEQYF.

This clonotype was seen a handful of times. The rearrangement links TRBV27 to TRBJ2-7; possible D gene TRBD2, 6 bases. Trimming took 5 bases from V and 6 from J, leaving 17 bases between them. CDR3 length equals 14 residues. Per the germline V gene, CDR1 is MNHEY and CDR2 is SMNVEV (reference sequence). CDR3 coding DNA: TGTGCCAGCAGTCCGACTAGTCCTTCGGGCGAGCAGTACTTC. It encodes CASSPTSPSGEQYF.

A remark on this clonotype: Since a much larger clone is just one base distant, this may be a read error. The CDR3 DNA follows: TGTGCCAGCAGCTCGAAACAGGGCGGGGAGCAGTTCTTC. It specifies CASSSKQGGEQFF. The V call is TRBV7-2, the J call TRBJ2-1; possibly TRBD1 for D (6 bases). The CDR3 consists of 13 residues. Germline-derived CDR1 and CDR2 are SGHTA and FQGNSA. The V end lost 4 bases, the J end lost 10 bases, and 14 bases lay between the germline ends.

The chain employs TRBV25-1 and TRBJ2-5; TRBD1 matches 12 bases. The V and J ends lost 6 bases and 0 bases, in that order; junction bases with no gene match: 20. Germline V CDR1 and CDR2: MGHDK, SYGVNS. The CDR3 contains 21 residues. Here the CDR3 reads CASRPSSARGTGGSDQETQYF. The CDR3 nucleotides read TGTGCCAGCAGGCCTTCCTCGGCTCGCGGGACAGGGGGCAGTGACCAAGAGACCCAGTACTTC.

CDR3 nucleotide sequence: TGTGCCAGCAGTTACTCTGGGACTAGCGGGGGTCCCGATACGCAGTATTTT. Translated, it gives CASSYSGTSGGPDTQYF. The J gene is TRBJ2-3, the V gene TRBV6-2 or TRBV6-3; 14 bases fit TRBD2. Unmatched junction bases numbered 5, after V lost 0 bases and J lost 6 bases. The CDR3 covers 17 residues. Germline V gene data show CDR1 as MNHEY and CDR2 as SVGEGT.

This clonotype was detected only a few times. The chain combines TRBV24-1 with TRBJ2-2; 11 bases agree with TRBD2. This CDR3 spans 18 amino acids. Trimming cost V 4 bases and J 3 bases; bases outside gene matches: 9. The V gene's germline CDR1 is KGHDR and CDR2 SFDVKD. Here the CDR3 DNA reads TGTGCCACCAGTGACCCTTATAGCGGGAGGGCCTACACCGGGGAGCTGTTTTTT. It is translated as CATSDPYSGRAYTGELFF.

Many counts were recorded for this clonotype. CDR3 residues: CASSYYPSDRGLNQPQHF. In DNA form, the CDR3 reads TGCGCCAGCAGCTACTACCCGTCGGACAGGGGGCTCAATCAGCCCCAGCATTTT. The V and J genes are TRBV5-1 and TRBJ1-5; 11 nucleotides align to TRBD1. Trimming took 3 bases from V and 3 from J; bases not matched to a gene: 11. Per germline, CDR1 SGHRS and CDR2 YFSETQ. The CDR3 loop spans 18 amino acids.

The CDR3 coding sequence is TGTGCCAGCAGTTACTCTCTTGGACTAGGGTCCGGGGAGCTGTTTTTT. It encodes CASSYSLGLGSGELFF. This rearrangement joins TRBV6-5 to TRBJ2-2, with 7 positions matching TRBD2. There are 16 residues in the CDR3. After removal of 0 bases from V and 6 bases from J, the junction contained 7 bases not matched to a gene. The V gene's germline CDR1 is MNHEY and CDR2 SVGAGI.

J is TRBJ2-3 and V is TRBV9; unclear D gene. Germline CDR1 reads SGDLS; CDR2 reads YYNGEE. The CDR3 consists of 14 residues. With 0 bases removed from V and 6 bases from J, the gap between germline ends came to 11 bases. The DNA of the CDR3 is TGTGCCAGCAGCGTAGAGCCAATGGGGGATACGCAGTATTTT. It specifies CASSVEPMGDTQYF.

The chain combines TRBV29-1 with TRBJ2-5; 8 bases agree with TRBD2. V lost 7 bases to trimming and J lost 4 bases; unmatched junction nucleotides: 5. Germline-derived CDR1 and CDR2 are SQVTM and ANQGSEA. There are 12 residues in the CDR3. The CDR3 nucleotides are TGCAGCGGGACCCGGGGGGGAGAGACCCAGTACTTC. Protein product: CSGTRGGETQYF. The variable domain in full, with the rest retrieved from reference TRBV29-1 and TRBJ2-5, is SAVISQKPSRDICQRGTSLTIQCQVDSQVTMMFWYRQQPGQSLTLIATANQGSEATYESGFVIDKFPISRPNLTFSTLTVSNMSPEDSSIYLCSGTRGGETQYFGPGTRLLVL.

The rearrangement uses TRBV5-4 and TRBJ2-7, with D possibly matching TRBD1 (6 bases). Germline V lookup: CDR1 SGHNT, CDR2 YYREEE (reference sequence). With 4 bases removed from V and 4 bases from J, the gap between germline ends came to 12 bases. The CDR3 is 13 residues long. The CDR3 spells CASSTRQGYEQYF. In DNA, the CDR3 is TGTGCCAGCAGCACCCGGCAGGGGTACGAGCAGTACTTC.

In its sample, this clonotype was seen many times. This chain connects TRBV20-1 to TRBJ2-7; D uncertain. Germline assignment: CDR1 DFQATT and CDR2 SNEGSKA (reference sequence). Trimming removed 1 base at V and 4 bases at J, with 11 bases between. The CDR3 consists of 13 residues. The CDR3 DNA reads as TGCAGTGCTAGAGCCTCACGTCTGTACGAGCAGTACTTC. Translating gives CSARASRLYEQYF.

To note about this clonotype: At one boundary the junction diverges from the germline segment, which might be a read error. This rearrangement joins TRBV7-9 to TRBJ1-4; D call uncertain. This CDR3 is built from 15 residues. The V gene's germline CDR1 is SEHNR and CDR2 FQNEAQ (reference sequence). CDR3 residues: CGSTMTGSSNEKLFF. CDR3 nucleotide sequence: TGTGGCAGCACCATGACCGGCAGTTCCAATGAAAAACTGTTTTTT.

This clonotype was detected a few times. This rearrangement joins TRBV7-9 to TRBJ2-7, with D unclear. Germline V CDR1 and CDR2: SEHNR, FQNEAQ (reference sequence). The CDR3 loop spans 13 amino acids. The V end was cut by 3 bases, the J end by 4 bases, with 10 bases between. For the CDR3, the DNA is TGTGCCAGCAGCTTCTCAGAACGTTACGAGCAGTACTTC. Its translation: CASSFSERYEQYF.

At least ten counts were recorded for this clonotype. The V and J genes are TRBV15 and TRBJ2-7, with D possibly TRBD2 on 7 matching bases. Germline V CDR1 and CDR2: LNHNV, YYDKDF (reference sequence). V was pared by 1 base and J by 6 bases, with 25 bases between. This CDR3 contains 18 residues. The CDR3 DNA reads TGTGCCACCAGCAGAGGCATGGATCGGCGGGGGCGGTATTTCGAGCAGTACTTC. Translated, it gives CATSRGMDRRGRYFEQYF.

The chain combines TRBV29-1 with TRBJ1-6; maybe TRBD1 (6 bases). The CDR3 contains 11 residues. Trimming removed 6 bases at V and 14 bases at J, with 14 bases between. CDR1 and CDR2 (germline): SQVTM, ANQGSEA. The CDR3 bases are TGCAGCGTGTGGGGAGGGGACACCCTCCACTTT. Its translation is CSVWGGDTLHF. Looking up the rest from reference TRBV29-1 and TRBJ1-6 gives the full variable domain: SAVISQKPSRDICQRGTSLTIQCQVDSQVTMMFWYRQQPGQSLTLIATANQGSEATYESGFVIDKFPISRPNLTFSTLTVSNMSPEDSSIYLCSVWGGDTLHFGNGTRLTVT.

This clonotype was found many times. This chain uses TRBV12-3 or TRBV12-4 with TRBJ2-7; 10 bases agree with TRBD2. The CDR3 runs 14 residues. Losses at the gene ends were 3 bases for V and 5 bases for J; bases not matched to a gene: 4. The CDR3 coding sequence is TGTGCCAGCAGTTTCCGGACTAGCGGCCACGAGCAGTACTTC. This encodes CASSFRTSGHEQYF.

This clonotype was recorded a few times. This chain links TRBV6-1 with TRBJ2-1, with a possible D match to TRBD2 (6 bases). The CDR3 spans 15 residues. Trimming left V 6 bases short and J 3 bases short, with 15 bases between. The germline V gene has CDR1 MNHNS and CDR2 SASEGT. DNA for the CDR3: TGTGCCAGCAGGTCGGACGCGGGGAACTACAATGAGCAGTTCTTC. Translated, it gives CASRSDAGNYNEQFF.

This clonotype was recorded at least ten times. The chain links TRBV18 to TRBJ1-2; D is unresolved. CDR1 and CDR2 (germline): KGHSH, LQKENI. V was pared by 2 bases and J by 5 bases, with 9 bases between. This CDR3 region has 13 residues. The DNA for the CDR3 is TGTGCCAGCTCACCAGACGGAGGTTATGGCTACACCTTC. This sequence encodes CASSPDGGYGYTF. Supplemented by reference TRBV18 and TRBJ1-2, the full variable domain reads NAGVMQNPRHLVRRRGQEARLRCSPMKGHSHVYWYRQLPEEGLKFMVYLQKENIIDESGMPKERFSAEFPKEGPSILRIQQVVRGDSAAYFCASSPDGGYGYTFGSGTRLTVV.

This clonotype was detected many times. The V call is TRBV18, the J call TRBJ2-3, with D perhaps TRBD1 (5 bases). V shed 5 bases and J shed 2 bases, with 14 bases lying between them. This CDR3 spans 15 amino acids. Germline values: CDR1 KGHSH, CDR2 LQKENI. CDR3 amino acids: CASSGGAAPTDTQYF. As DNA, the CDR3 is TGTGCCAGCTCAGGTGGGGCGGCTCCCACAGATACGCAGTATTTT.

The rearrangement links TRBV19 to TRBJ1-3; D unresolved. V lost 4 bases and J lost 3, with 10 bases in between. This CDR3 has 14 residues. Germline CDR1 and CDR2: LNHDA and SQIVND (reference sequence). The CDR3 coding sequence is TGTGCCAGTAGTACGGACCGATTTGGAAACACCATATATTTT. Its protein product is CASSTDRFGNTIYF.